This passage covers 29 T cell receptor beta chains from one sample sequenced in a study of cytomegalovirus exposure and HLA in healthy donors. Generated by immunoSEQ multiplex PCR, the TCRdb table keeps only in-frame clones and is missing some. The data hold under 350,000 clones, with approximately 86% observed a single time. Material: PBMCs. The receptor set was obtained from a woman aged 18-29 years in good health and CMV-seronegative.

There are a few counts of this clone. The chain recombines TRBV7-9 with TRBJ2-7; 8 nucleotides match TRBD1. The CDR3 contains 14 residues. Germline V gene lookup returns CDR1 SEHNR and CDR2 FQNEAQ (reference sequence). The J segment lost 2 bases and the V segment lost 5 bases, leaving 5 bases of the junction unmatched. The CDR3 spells CASSPGQAAYEQYF. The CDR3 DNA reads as TGTGCCAGCAGCCCGGGACAGGCCGCCTACGAGCAGTACTTC.

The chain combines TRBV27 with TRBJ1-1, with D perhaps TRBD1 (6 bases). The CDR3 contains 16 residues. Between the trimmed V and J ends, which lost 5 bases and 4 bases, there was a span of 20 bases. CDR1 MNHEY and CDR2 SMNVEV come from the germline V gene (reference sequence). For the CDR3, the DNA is TGTGCCAGCAGTGCCACTTCGACAGGTTCGACCACTGAAGCTTTCTTT. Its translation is CASSATSTGSTTEAFF.

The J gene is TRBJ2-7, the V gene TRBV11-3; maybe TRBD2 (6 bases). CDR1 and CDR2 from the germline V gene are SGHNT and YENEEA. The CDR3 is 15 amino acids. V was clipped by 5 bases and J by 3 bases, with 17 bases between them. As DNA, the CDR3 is TGTGCCAGCAGCACTACCGCCGGGACTCGCTACGAGCAGTACTTC. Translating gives CASSTTAGTRYEQYF. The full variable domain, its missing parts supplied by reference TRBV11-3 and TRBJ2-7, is EAGVVQSPRYKIIEKKQPVAFWCNPISGHNTLYWYLQNLGQGPELLIRYENEEAVDDSQLPKDRFSAERLKGVDSTLKIQPAELGDSAVYLCASSTTAGTRYEQYFGPGTRLTVT.

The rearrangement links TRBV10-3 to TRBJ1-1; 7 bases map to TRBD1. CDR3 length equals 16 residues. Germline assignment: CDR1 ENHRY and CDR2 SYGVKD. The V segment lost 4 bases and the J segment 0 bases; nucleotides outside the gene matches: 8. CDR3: CAISGLTGIVNTEAFF. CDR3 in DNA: TGTGCCATCAGTGGACTGACAGGGATTGTGAACACTGAAGCTTTCTTT.

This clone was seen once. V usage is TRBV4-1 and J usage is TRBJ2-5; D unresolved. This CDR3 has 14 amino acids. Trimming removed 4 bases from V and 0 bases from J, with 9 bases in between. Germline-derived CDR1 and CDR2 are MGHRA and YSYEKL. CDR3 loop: CASSLQSYQETQYF. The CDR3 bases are TGCGCCAGCAGCCTACAGAGTTACCAAGAGACCCAGTACTTC.

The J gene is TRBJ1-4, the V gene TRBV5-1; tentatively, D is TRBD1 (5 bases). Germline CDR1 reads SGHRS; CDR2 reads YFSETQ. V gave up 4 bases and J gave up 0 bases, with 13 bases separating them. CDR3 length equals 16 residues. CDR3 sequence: CASSGGTDSTNEKLFF. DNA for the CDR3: TGCGCCAGCAGCGGAGGGACGGACTCAACTAATGAAAAACTGTTTTTT.

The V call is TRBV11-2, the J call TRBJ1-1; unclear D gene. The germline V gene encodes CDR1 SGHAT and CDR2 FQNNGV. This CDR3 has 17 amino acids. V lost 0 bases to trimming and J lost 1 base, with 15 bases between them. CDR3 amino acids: CASSLDRPGWGNTEAFF. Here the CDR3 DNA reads TGTGCCAGCAGCTTAGATCGTCCGGGGTGGGGGAACACTGAAGCTTTCTTT.

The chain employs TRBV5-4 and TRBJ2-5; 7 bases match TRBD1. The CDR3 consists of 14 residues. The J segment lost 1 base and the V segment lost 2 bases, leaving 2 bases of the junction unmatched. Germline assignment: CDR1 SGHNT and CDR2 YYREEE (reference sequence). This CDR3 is CASSFRQGQETQYF. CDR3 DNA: TGTGCCAGCAGCTTCCGACAGGGCCAAGAGACCCAGTACTTC.

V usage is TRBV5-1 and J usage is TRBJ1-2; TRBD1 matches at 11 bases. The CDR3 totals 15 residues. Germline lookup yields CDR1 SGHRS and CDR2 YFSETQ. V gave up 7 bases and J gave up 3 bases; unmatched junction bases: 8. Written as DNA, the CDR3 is TGCGCCAGCCGACAGGGGACAGGGGGAGACTATGGCTACACCTTC. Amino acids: CASRQGTGGDYGYTF.

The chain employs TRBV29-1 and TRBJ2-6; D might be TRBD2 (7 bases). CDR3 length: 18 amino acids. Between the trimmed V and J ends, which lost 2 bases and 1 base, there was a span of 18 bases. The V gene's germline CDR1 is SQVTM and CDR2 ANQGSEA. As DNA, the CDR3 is TGCAGCGTTGAAAGAGTCGGGGGGCACCGATCTGGGGCCAACGTCCTGACTTTC. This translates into CSVERVGGHRSGANVLTF.

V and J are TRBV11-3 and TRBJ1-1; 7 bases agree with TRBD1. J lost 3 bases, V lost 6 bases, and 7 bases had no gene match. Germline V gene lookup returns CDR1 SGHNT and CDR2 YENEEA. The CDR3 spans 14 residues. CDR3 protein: CASRRTGVDTEAFF. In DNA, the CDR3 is TGTGCCAGCAGACGAACAGGGGTGGACACTGAAGCTTTCTTT.

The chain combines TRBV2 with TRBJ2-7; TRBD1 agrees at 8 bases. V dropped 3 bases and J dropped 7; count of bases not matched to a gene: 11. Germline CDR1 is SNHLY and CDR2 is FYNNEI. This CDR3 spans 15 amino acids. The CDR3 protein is CASSDVRQGWLEQYF. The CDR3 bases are TGTGCCAGCAGTGACGTAAGACAGGGGTGGTTGGAGCAGTACTTC.

The CDR3 bases are TGTGCCAGCACCTACGCGGACAGGGGGAACTACGAGCAGTACTTC. Translating it yields CASTYADRGNYEQYF. The chain uses TRBV5-6 and TRBJ2-7; 10 bases align to TRBD1. CDR3 length: 15 amino acids. J was trimmed by 3 bases and V by 6 bases; bases with no gene match: 9. Germline CDR1 is SGHDT and CDR2 is YYEEEE.

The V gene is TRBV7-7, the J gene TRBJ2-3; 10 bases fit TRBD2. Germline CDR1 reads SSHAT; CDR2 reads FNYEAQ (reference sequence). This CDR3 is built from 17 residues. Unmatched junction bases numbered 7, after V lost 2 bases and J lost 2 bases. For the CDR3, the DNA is TGTGCCAGCAGCTTACAGGCTAGCGGGGGAAACACAGATACGCAGTATTTT. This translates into CASSLQASGGNTDTQYF. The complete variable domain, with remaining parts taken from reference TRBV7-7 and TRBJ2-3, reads GAGVSQSPRYKVTKRGQDVTLRCDPISSHATLYWYQQALGQGPEFLTYFNYEAQPDKSGLPSDRFSAERPEGSISTLTIQRTEQRDSAMYRCASSLQASGGNTDTQYFGPGTRLTVL.

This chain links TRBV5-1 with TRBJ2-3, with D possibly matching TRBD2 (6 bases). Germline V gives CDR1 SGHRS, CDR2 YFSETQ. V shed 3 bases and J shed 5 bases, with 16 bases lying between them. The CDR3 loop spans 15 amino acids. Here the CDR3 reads CASSSTTRRLDTQYF. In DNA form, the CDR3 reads TGCGCCAGCAGCTCCACGACTAGGCGGCTAGATACGCAGTATTTT.

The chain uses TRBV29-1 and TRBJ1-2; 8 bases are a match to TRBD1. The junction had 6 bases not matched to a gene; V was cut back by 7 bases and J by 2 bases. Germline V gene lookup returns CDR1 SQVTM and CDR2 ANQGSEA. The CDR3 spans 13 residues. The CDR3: CSGTGTGNYGYTF. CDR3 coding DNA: TGCAGCGGTACCGGGACAGGAAACTATGGCTACACCTTC.

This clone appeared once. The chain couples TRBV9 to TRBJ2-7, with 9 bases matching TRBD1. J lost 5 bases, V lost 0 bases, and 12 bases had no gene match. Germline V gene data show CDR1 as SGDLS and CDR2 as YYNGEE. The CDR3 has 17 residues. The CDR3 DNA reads TGTGCCAGCAGCGTAGGGGTCCGAGGACAGGGGTGGAACGAGCAGTACTTC. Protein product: CASSVGVRGQGWNEQYF.

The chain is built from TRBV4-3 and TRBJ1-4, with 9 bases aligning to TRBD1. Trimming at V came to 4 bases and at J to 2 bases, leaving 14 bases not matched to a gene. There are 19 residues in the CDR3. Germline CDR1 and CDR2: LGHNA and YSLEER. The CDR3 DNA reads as TGCGCCAGCAGCCCGACAGGGGGATTCCGGCAGGAGACTAATGAAAAACTGTTTTTT. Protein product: CASSPTGGFRQETNEKLFF.

Written as DNA, the CDR3 is TGTGCCAGCAGTGACTACGACAGGGCGTACACCGGGGAGCTGTTTTTT. The encoded protein is CASSDYDRAYTGELFF. The chain carries TRBV2 and TRBJ2-2, with TRBD1 identical over 7 bases. The CDR3 loop spans 16 amino acids. The V gene's germline CDR1 is SNHLY and CDR2 FYNNEI. Germline trimming cut 3 bases from V and 3 bases from J; bases unmatched to any gene: 7.

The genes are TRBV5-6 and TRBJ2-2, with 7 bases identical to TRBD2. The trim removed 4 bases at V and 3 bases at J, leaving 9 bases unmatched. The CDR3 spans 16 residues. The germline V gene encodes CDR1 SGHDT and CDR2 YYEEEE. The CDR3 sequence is CASSRGGGIHTGELFF. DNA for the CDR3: TGTGCCAGCAGCCGCGGGGGTGGGATACACACCGGGGAGCTGTTTTTT.

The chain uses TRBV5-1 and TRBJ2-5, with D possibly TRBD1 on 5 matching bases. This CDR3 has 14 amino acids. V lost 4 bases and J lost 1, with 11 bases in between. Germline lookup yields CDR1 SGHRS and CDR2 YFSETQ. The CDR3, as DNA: TGCGCCAGCAGCGTCCGACAGCCCCAAGAGACCCAGTACTTC. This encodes CASSVRQPQETQYF.

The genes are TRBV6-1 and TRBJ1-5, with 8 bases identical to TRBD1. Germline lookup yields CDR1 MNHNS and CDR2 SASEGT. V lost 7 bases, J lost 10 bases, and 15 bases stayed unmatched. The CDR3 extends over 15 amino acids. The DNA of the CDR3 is TGTGCCAGCACCGAGGGAACAGGGGGAGAAGGACCCCAGCATTTT. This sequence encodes CASTEGTGGEGPQHF.

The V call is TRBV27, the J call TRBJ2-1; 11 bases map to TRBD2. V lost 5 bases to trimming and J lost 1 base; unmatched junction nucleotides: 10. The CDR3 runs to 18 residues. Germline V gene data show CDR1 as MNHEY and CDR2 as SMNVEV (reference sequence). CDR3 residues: CASSPGGLADISYNEQFF. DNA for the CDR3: TGTGCCAGCAGTCCAGGGGGACTAGCGGACATTTCCTACAATGAGCAGTTCTTC.

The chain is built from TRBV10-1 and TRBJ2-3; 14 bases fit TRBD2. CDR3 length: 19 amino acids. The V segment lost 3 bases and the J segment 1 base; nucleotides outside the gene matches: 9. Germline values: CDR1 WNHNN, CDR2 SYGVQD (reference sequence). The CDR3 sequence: CASSDPGTSGSPRTDTQYF. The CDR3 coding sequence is TGCGCCAGCAGTGACCCCGGGACTAGCGGGAGCCCTCGCACAGATACGCAGTATTTT.

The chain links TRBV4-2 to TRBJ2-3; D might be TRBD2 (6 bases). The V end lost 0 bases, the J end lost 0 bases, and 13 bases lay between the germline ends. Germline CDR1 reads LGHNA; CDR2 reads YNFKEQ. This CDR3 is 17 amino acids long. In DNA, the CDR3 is TGTGCCAGCAGCCAAGATCTACGGCGGGGCAGCACAGATACGCAGTATTTT. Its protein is CASSQDLRRGSTDTQYF.

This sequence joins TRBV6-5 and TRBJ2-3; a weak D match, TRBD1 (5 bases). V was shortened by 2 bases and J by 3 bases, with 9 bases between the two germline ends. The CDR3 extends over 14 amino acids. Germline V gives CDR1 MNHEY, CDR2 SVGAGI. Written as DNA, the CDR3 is TGTGCCAGCAGTTACGGGCAGGGAACAGATACGCAGTATTTT. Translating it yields CASSYGQGTDTQYF.

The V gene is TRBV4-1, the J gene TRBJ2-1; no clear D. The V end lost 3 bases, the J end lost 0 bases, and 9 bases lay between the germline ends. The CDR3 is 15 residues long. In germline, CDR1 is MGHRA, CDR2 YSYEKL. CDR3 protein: CASSHLYSSYNEQFF. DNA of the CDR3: TGCGCCAGCAGCCATTTATACAGCTCCTACAATGAGCAGTTCTTC.

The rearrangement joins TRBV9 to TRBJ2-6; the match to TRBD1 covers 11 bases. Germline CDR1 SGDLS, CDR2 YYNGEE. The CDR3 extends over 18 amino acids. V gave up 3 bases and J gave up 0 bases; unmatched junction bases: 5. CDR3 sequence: CASSDTGTGGSGANVLTF. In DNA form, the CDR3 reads TGTGCCAGCAGCGACACCGGGACAGGGGGCTCTGGGGCCAACGTCCTGACTTTC. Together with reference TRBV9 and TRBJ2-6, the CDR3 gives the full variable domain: DSGVTQTPKHLITATGQRVTLRCSPRSGDLSVYWYQQSLDQGLQFLIQYYNGEERAKGNILERFSAQQFPDLHSELNLSSLELGDSALYFCASSDTGTGGSGANVLTFGAGSRLTVL.

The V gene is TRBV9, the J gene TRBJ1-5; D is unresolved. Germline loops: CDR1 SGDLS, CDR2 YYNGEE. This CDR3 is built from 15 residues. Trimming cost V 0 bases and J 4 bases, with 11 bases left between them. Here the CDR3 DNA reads TGTGCCAGCAGCGTAGGACTTGCTGGGAATCAGCCCCAGCATTTT. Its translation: CASSVGLAGNQPQHF.